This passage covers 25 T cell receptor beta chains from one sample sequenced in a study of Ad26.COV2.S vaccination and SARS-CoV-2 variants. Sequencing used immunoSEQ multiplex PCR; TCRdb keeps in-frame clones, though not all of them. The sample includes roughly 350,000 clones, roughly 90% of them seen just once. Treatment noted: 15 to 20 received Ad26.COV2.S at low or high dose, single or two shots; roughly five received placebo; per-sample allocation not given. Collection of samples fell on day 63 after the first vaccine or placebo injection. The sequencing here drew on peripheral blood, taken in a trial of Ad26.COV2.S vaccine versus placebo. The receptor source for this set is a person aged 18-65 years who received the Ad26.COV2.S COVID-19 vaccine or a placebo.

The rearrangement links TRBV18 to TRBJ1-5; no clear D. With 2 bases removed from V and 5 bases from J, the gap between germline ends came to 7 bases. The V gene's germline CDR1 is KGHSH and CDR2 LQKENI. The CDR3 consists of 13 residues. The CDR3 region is CASSPSEDQPQHF. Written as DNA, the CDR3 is TGTGCCAGCTCACCATCGGAGGATCAGCCCCAGCATTTT. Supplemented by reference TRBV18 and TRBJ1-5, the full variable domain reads NAGVMQNPRHLVRRRGQEARLRCSPMKGHSHVYWYRQLPEEGLKFMVYLQKENIIDESGMPKERFSAEFPKEGPSILRIQQVVRGDSAAYFCASSPSEDQPQHFGDGTRLSIL.

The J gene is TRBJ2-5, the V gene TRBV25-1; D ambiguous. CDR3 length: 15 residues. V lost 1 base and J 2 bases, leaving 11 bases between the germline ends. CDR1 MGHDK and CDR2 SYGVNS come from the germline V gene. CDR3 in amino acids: CASSEFMAVQETQYF. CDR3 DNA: TGTGCCAGCAGTGAATTCATGGCGGTACAAGAGACCCAGTACTTC.

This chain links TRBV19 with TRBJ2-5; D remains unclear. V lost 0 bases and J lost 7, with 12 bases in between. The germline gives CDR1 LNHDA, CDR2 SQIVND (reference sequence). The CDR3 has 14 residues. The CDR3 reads CASSIDGPTGTQYF. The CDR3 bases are TGTGCCAGTAGTATAGATGGACCTACGGGGACCCAGTACTTC.

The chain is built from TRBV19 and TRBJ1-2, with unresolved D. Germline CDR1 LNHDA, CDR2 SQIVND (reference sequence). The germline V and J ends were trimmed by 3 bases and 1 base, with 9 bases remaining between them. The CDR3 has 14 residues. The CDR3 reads CASSIPGFNYGYTF. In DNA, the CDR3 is TGTGCCAGTAGTATTCCGGGGTTTAACTATGGCTACACCTTC.

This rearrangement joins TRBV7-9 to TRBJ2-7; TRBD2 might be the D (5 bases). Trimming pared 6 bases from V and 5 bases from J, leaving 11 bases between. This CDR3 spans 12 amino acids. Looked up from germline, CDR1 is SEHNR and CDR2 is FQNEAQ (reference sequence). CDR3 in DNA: TGTGCCAGCAGGTCTCCGGGGAACGAGCAGTACTTC. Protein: CASRSPGNEQYF. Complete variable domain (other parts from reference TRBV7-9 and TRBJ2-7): DTGVSQNPRHKITKRGQNVTFRCDPISEHNRLYWYRQTLGQGPEFLTYFQNEAQLEKSRLLSDRFSAERPKGSFSTLEIQRTEQGDSAMYLCASRSPGNEQYFGPGTRLTVT.

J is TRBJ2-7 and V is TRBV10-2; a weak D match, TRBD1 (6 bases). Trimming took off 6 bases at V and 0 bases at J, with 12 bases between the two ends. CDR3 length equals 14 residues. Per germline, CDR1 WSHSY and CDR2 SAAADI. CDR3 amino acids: CASSRGQISYEQYF. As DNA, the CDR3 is TGCGCCAGCAGCCGCGGACAGATCTCCTACGAGCAGTACTTC.

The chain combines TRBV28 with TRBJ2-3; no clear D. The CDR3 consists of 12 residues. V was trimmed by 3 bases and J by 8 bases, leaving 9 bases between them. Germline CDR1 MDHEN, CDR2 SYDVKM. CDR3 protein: CASSFGSGTQYF. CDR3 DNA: TGTGCCAGCAGTTTTGGGTCAGGTACGCAGTATTTT. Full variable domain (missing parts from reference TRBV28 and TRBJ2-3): DVKVTQSSRYLVKRTGEKVFLECVQDMDHENMFWYRQDPGLGLRLIYFSYDVKMKEKGDIPEGYSVSREKKERFSLILESASTNQTSMYLCASSFGSGTQYFGPGTRLTVL.

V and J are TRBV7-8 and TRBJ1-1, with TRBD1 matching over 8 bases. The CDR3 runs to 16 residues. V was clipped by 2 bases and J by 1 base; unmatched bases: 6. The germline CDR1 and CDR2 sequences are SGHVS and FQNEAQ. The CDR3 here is CASSLWGDRGNTEAFF. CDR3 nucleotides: TGTGCCAGCAGCTTATGGGGTGACAGGGGGAACACTGAAGCTTTCTTT.

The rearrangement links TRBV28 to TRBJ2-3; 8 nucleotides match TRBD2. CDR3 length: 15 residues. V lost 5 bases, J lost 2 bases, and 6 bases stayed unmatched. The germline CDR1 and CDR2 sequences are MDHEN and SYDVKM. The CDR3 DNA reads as TGTGCCAGCAGTGAGAGCGGGGGCCCCACAGATACGCAGTATTTT. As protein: CASSESGGPTDTQYF. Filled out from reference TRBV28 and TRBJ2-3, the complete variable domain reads DVKVTQSSRYLVKRTGEKVFLECVQDMDHENMFWYRQDPGLGLRLIYFSYDVKMKEKGDIPEGYSVSREKKERFSLILESASTNQTSMYLCASSESGGPTDTQYFGPGTRLTVL.

The CDR3 region has the DNA TGTGCCAGCTCACCCGGAGGCGGGGATCAGCCCCAGCATTTT. This encodes CASSPGGGDQPQHF. The chain links TRBV18 to TRBJ1-5; D not certain. The CDR3 runs 14 residues. Germline-derived CDR1 and CDR2 are KGHSH and LQKENI. Trimming shortened V by 3 bases and J by 5 bases, and 11 bases separated the two germline ends.

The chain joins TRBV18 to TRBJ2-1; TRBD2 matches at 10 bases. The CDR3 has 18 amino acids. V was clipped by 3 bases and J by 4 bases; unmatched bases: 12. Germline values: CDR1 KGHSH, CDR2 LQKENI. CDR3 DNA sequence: TGTGCCAGCTCACCCAGTGGGGGTGGACTAGCGGATTACAATGAGCAGTTCTTC. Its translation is CASSPSGGGLADYNEQFF.

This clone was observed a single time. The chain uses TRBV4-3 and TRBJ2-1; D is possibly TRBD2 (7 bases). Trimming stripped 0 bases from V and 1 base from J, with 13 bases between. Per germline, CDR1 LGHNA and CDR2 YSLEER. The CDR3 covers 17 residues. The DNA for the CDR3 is TGCGCCAGCAGCCAAGATAGGGGGGGGGCGTCCTACAATGAGCAGTTCTTC. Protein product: CASSQDRGGASYNEQFF.

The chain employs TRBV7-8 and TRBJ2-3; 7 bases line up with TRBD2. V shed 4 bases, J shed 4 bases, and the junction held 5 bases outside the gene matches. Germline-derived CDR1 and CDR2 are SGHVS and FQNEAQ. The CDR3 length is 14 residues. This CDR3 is CASSSSGKADTQYF. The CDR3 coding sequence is TGTGCCAGCAGCTCCAGCGGGAAGGCAGATACGCAGTATTTT.

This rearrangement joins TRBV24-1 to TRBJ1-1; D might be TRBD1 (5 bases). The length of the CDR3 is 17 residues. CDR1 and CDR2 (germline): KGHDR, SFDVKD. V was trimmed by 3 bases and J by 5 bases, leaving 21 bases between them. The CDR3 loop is CATSDQPSRARVTEAFF. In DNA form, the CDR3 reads TGTGCCACCAGTGATCAGCCTTCCAGGGCCCGGGTGACTGAAGCTTTCTTT.

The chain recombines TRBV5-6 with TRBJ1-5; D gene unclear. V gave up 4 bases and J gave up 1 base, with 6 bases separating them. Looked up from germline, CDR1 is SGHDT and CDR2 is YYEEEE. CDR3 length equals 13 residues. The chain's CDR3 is CASSPGSNQPQHF. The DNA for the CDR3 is TGTGCCAGCAGCCCCGGGAGCAATCAGCCCCAGCATTTT.

The CDR3 nucleotides read TGCAGTGCTAGTAGGGGACTAGCGAGTCCTATCGACACCGGGGAGCTGTTTTTT. This gives the protein CSASRGLASPIDTGELFF. The V gene is TRBV20-1, the J gene TRBJ2-2; TRBD2 matches 10 bases. The CDR3 extends over 18 amino acids. Germline assignment: CDR1 DFQATT and CDR2 SNEGSKA (reference sequence). The V segment lost 3 bases and the J segment 3 bases; nucleotides outside the gene matches: 13.

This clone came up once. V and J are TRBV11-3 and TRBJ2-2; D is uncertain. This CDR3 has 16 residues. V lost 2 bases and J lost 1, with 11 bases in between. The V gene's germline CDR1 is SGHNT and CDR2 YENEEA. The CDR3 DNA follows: TGTGCCAGCAGCTTAAGTGGCGGCAGGAACACCGGGGAGCTGTTTTTT. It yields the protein CASSLSGGRNTGELFF.

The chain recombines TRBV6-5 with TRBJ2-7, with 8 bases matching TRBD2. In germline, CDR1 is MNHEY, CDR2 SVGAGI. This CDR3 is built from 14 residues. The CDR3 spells CHTRSPGGGYEQYF. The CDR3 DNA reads TGTCACACAAGGTCTCCGGGAGGGGGCTACGAGCAGTACTTC.

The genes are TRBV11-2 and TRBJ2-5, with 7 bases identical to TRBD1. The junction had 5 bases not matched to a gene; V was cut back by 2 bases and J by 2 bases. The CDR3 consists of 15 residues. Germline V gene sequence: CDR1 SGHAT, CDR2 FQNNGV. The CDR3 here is CASSLSPGQQETQYF. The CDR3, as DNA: TGTGCCAGCAGCTTATCCCCGGGACAGCAAGAGACCCAGTACTTC. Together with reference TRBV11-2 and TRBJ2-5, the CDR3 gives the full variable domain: EAGVAQSPRYKIIEKRQSVAFWCNPISGHATLYWYQQILGQGPKLLIQFQNNGVVDDSQLPKDRFSAERLKGVDSTLKIQPAKLEDSAVYLCASSLSPGQQETQYFGPGTRLLVL.

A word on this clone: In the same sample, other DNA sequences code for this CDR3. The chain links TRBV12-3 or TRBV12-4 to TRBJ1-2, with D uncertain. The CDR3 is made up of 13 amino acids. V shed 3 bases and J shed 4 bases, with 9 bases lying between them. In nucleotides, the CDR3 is TGTGCCAGCAGTTTCGGACGGAGCTATGGCTACACCTTC. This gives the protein CASSFGRSYGYTF.

CDR3 bases: TGTGCCAGCTCCCAACAGGGACAATCCTACGAGCAGTACTTC. It is translated as CASSQQGQSYEQYF. The chain employs TRBV18 and TRBJ2-7, with D perhaps matching TRBD1 (6 bases). CDR1 is KGHSH, CDR2 LQKENI, per germline. Trimming took 6 bases from V and 1 from J, leaving 13 bases between them. This CDR3 is built from 14 residues.

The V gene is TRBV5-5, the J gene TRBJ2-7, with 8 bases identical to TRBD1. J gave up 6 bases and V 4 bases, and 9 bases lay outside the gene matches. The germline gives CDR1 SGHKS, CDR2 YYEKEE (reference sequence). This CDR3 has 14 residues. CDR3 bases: TGTGCCAGCAGCCCCAAGACAGGGGCGGCCGAGCAGTACTTC. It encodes CASSPKTGAAEQYF.

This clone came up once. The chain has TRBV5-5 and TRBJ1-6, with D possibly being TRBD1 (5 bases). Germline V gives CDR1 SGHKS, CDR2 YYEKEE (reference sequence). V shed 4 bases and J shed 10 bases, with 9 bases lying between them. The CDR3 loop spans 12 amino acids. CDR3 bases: TGTGCCAGCAGCCGGGACCGCTCACCCCTCCACTTT. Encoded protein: CASSRDRSPLHF.

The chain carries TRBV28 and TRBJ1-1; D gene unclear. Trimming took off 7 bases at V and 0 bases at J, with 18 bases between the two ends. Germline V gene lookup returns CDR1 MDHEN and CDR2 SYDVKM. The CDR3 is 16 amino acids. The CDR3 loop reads CASNTPHRGLNTEAFF. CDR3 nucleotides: TGTGCCAGCAATACACCACACCGCGGACTGAACACTGAAGCTTTCTTT.

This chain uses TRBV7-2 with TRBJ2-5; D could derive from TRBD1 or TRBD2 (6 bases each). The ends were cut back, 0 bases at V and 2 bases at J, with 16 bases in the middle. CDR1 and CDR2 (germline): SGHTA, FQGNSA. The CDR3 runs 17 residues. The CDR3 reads CASSLARWGAQQETQYF. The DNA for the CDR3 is TGTGCCAGCAGCTTAGCGCGTTGGGGGGCCCAACAAGAGACCCAGTACTTC.